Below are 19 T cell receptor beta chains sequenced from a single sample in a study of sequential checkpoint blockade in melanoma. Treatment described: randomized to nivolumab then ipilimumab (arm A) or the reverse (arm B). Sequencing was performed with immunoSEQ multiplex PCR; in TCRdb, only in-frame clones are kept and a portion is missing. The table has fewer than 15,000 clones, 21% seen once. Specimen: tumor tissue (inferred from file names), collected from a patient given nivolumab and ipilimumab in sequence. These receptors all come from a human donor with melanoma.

CDR3 bases: TGTGCCAGCAGTAACCGGGACGGCGTCTACGAGCAGTACTTC. It translates to CASSNRDGVYEQYF. This rearrangement joins TRBV25-1 to TRBJ2-7; the D gene could be TRBD1 or TRBD2 (5 bases each). Trimming removed 5 bases from V and 3 bases from J, with 14 bases in between. In germline, CDR1 is MGHDK, CDR2 SYGVNS. The CDR3 covers 14 residues.

Written as DNA, the CDR3 is TGTGCCAGCAGTCCTAGACTAGCGGGGGCGGAGACCCAGTACTTC. Amino acids: CASSPRLAGAETQYF. The genes are TRBV11-3 and TRBJ2-5; 12 positions match TRBD2. Trimming at V came to 6 bases and at J to 5 bases, leaving 7 bases not matched to a gene. Germline V gene sequence: CDR1 SGHNT, CDR2 YENEEA. The CDR3 runs 15 residues.

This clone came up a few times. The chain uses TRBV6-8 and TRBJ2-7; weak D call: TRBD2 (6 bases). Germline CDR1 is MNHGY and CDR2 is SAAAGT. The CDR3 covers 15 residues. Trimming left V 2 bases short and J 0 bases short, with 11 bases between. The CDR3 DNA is TGTGCCAGCAGTTACGCGGGGAAAAGCTCCTACGAGCAGTACTTC. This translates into CASSYAGKSSYEQYF.

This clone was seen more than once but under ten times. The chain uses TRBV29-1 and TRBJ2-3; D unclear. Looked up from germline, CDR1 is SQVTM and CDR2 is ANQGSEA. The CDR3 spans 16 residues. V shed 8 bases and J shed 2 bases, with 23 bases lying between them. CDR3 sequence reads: CSTSPPLQVHTDTQYF. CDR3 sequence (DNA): TGCAGCACCTCCCCTCCGCTGCAGGTTCACACAGATACGCAGTATTTT.

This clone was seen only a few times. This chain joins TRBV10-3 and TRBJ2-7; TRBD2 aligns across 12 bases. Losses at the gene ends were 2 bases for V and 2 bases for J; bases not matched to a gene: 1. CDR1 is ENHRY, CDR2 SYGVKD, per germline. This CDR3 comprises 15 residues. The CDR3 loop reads CAISEGLAGTYEQYF. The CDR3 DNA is TGTGCCATCAGTGAGGGACTAGCGGGAACCTACGAGCAGTACTTC.

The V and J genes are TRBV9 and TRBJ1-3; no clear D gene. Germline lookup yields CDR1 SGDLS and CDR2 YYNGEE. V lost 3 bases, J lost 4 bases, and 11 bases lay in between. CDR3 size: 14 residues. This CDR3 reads CASSDGWRGNTIYF. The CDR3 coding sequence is TGTGCCAGCAGCGACGGATGGAGGGGAAACACCATATATTTT.

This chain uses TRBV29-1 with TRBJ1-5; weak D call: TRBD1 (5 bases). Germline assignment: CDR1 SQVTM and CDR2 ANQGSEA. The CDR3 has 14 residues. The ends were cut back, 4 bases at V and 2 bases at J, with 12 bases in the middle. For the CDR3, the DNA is TGCAGCGTTGCATTTGACAGCCGCAATCAGCCCCAGCATTTT. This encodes CSVAFDSRNQPQHF.

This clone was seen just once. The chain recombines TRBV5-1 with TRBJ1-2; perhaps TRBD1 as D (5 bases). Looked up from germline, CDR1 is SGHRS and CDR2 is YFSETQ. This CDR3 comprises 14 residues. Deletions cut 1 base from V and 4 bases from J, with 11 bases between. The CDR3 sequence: CASSLSDGGYGYTF. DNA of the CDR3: TGCGCCAGCAGCTTGAGTGACGGGGGCTATGGCTACACCTTC.

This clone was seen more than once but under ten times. For the CDR3, the DNA is TGCGCCAGCAGCCATACGGACAGGGCCCGGAGGAACTATGGCTACACCTTC. Amino acids: CASSHTDRARRNYGYTF. The chain carries TRBV4-1 and TRBJ1-2; TRBD1 aligns across 8 bases. Germline trimming cut 3 bases from V and 2 bases from J; bases unmatched to any gene: 11. The V gene's germline CDR1 is MGHRA and CDR2 YSYEKL. The CDR3 totals 17 residues.

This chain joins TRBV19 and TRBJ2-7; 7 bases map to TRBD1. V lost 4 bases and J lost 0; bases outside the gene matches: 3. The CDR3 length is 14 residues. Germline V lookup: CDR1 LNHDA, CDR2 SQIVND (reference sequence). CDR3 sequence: CASSTGDSSYEQYF. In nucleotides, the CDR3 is TGTGCCAGTAGTACTGGGGACAGCTCCTACGAGCAGTACTTC. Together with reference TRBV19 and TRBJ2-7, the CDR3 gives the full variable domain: DGGITQSPKYLFRKEGQNVTLSCEQNLNHDAMYWYRQDPGQGLRLIYYSQIVNDFQKGDIAEGYSVSREKKESFPLTVTSAQKNPTAFYLCASSTGDSSYEQYFGPGTRLTVT.

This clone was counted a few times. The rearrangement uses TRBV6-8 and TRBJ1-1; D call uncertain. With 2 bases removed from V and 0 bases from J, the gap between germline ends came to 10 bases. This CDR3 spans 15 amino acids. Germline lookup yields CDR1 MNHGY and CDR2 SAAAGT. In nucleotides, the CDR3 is TGTGCCAGCAGTTACCATCAATTAATGAACACTGAAGCTTTCTTT. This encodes CASSYHQLMNTEAFF.

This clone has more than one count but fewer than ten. The CDR3 region is CASTRGLPTGELFF. CDR3 DNA: TGTGCCAGCACCAGGGGACTGCCGACCGGGGAGCTGTTTTTT. The V and J genes are TRBV28 and TRBJ2-2, with D tentatively TRBD1 or TRBD2 (6 bases each). CDR1 and CDR2 (germline): MDHEN, SYDVKM. The length of the CDR3 is 14 residues. With 7 bases removed from V and 5 bases from J, the gap between germline ends came to 14 bases.

This chain's CDR3 is CAIREGFEKLFF. The CDR3 DNA reads as TGTGCCATTCGTGAGGGGTTCGAAAAACTGTTTTTT. The chain has TRBV22-1 and TRBJ1-4. TRBV22-1 is recorded as a pseudogene. This CDR3 spans 12 amino acids.

Here the CDR3 DNA reads TGTGCCAGTAGTAACGGACCCCTAGGGAACTATGGCTACACCTTC. Protein sequence: CASSNGPLGNYGYTF. The chain combines TRBV19 with TRBJ1-2; D ambiguous. Trimming pared 4 bases from V and 2 bases from J, leaving 14 bases between. The CDR3 contains 15 residues. Germline loops: CDR1 LNHDA, CDR2 SQIVND (reference sequence).

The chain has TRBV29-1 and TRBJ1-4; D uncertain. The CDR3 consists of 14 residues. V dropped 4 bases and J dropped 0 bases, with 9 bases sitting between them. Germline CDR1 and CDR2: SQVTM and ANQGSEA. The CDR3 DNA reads TGCAGCGTTGCAAGATCAGCAACTAATGAAAAACTGTTTTTT. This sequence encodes CSVARSATNEKLFF.

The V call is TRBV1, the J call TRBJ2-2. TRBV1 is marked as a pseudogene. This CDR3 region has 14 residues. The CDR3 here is CASSLGRFTGELFF. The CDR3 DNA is TGCGCCAGCAGCCTCGGACGTTTCACCGGGGAGCTGTTTTTT.

The CDR3 spells CASSTQGNSNQPQHF. The CDR3 nucleotides read TGTGCCAGTAGTACCCAAGGAAATAGCAATCAGCCCCAGCATTTT. The chain carries TRBV19 and TRBJ1-5, with D hard to call. The V gene's germline CDR1 is LNHDA and CDR2 SQIVND (reference sequence). Trimming stripped 4 bases from V and 0 bases from J, with 10 bases between. The CDR3 totals 15 residues.

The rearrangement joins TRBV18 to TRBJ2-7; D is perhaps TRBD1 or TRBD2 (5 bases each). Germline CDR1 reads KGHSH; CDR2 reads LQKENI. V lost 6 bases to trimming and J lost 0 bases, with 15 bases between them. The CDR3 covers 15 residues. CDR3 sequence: CASSTGTDSSYEQYF. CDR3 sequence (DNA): TGTGCCAGCTCCACGGGGACCGACAGCTCCTACGAGCAGTACTTC.

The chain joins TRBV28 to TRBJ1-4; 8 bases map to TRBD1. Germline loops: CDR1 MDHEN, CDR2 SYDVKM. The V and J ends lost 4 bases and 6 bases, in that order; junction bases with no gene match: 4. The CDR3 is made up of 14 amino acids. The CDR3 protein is CASSSGQVDEKLFF. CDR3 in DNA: TGTGCCAGCAGTTCGGGACAGGTGGATGAAAAACTGTTTTTT.